The 6 T cell receptor beta chains reported below all come from one sample, sequenced in a study of cytomegalovirus exposure and HLA in healthy donors. The method was immunoSEQ multiplex PCR; TCRdb's version includes in-frame clones alone and lacks a portion of them. This table has roughly 150,000 clones, more than 85% appearing once. The sample was PBMCs. These receptors all stem from a man aged 18 to 29 in good health and CMV-seronegative.

The chain has TRBV27 and TRBJ1-1; D gene unclear. Germline loops: CDR1 MNHEY, CDR2 SMNVEV (reference sequence). The CDR3 is 15 residues long. V lost 2 bases and J lost 0, with 10 bases in between. CDR3 residues: CASSLGHLMNTEAFF. In nucleotides, the CDR3 is TGTGCCAGCAGTTTAGGTCACTTGATGAACACTGAAGCTTTCTTT.

V gene TRBV6-1 combines with J gene TRBJ1-4; no clear D gene. The CDR3 sequence is 13 residues long. Trimming stripped 11 bases from V and 0 bases from J, with 10 bases between. Looked up from germline, CDR1 is MNHNS and CDR2 is SASEGT. The CDR3 is CAALRATNEKLFF. The CDR3 nucleotides read TGTGCCGCTCTGAGGGCAACTAATGAAAAACTGTTTTTT.

This clone was observed a single time. The V and J genes are TRBV25-1 and TRBJ2-3; perhaps TRBD2 as D (6 bases). Germline CDR1 reads MGHDK; CDR2 reads SYGVNS. V dropped 3 bases and J dropped 5 bases, with 15 bases sitting between them. The CDR3 runs 15 residues. The CDR3 DNA reads as TGTGCCAGCAGTGACCCGACTAGGGGAGGAGATACGCAGTATTTT. Translating gives CASSDPTRGGDTQYF.

The chain uses TRBV19 and TRBJ2-1, with D possibly TRBD2 on 7 matching bases. This CDR3 has 18 residues. Germline CDR1 and CDR2: LNHDA and SQIVND (reference sequence). Trimming cost V 1 base and J 7 bases, with 23 bases left between them. CDR3 in amino acids: CASSIGGLRGRALNEQFF. As DNA, the CDR3 is TGTGCCAGTAGTATAGGGGGCCTGAGGGGGAGGGCTCTTAATGAGCAGTTCTTC. Combining the CDR3 with reference TRBV19 and TRBJ2-1 gives the whole variable domain DGGITQSPKYLFRKEGQNVTLSCEQNLNHDAMYWYRQDPGQGLRLIYYSQIVNDFQKGDIAEGYSVSREKKESFPLTVTSAQKNPTAFYLCASSIGGLRGRALNEQFFGPGTRLTVL.

The chain joins TRBV6-5 to TRBJ2-5; TRBD2 matches 7 bases. V lost 0 bases and J lost 9; bases outside the gene matches: 13. This CDR3 region has 16 residues. CDR1 is MNHEY, CDR2 SVGAGI, per germline. The CDR3 here is CASSYSRPSGGGAQYF. The CDR3 DNA sequence: TGTGCCAGCAGTTACTCAAGGCCTAGCGGCGGCGGGGCCCAGTACTTC.

The chain combines TRBV5-8 with TRBJ2-5; 7 nucleotides match TRBD1. V shed 0 bases, J shed 3 bases, and the junction held 2 bases outside the gene matches. Germline V CDR1 and CDR2: SGHTS, YDEGEE. The CDR3 runs 14 residues. The CDR3 loop is CASSLGQGEETQYF. As DNA, the CDR3 is TGTGCCAGCAGCTTGGGACAGGGCGAAGAGACCCAGTACTTC. Based on the CDR3 plus reference TRBV5-8 and TRBJ2-5, the full variable domain is EAGVTQSPTHLIKTRGQQATLRCSPISGHTSVYWYQQALGLGLQFLLWYDEGEERNRGNFPPRFSGRQFPNYSSELNVNALELEDSALYLCASSLGQGEETQYFGPGTRLLVL.